The 8 T cell receptor beta chains in this list originate from one sample, sequenced in a study of type 1 and type 2 diabetes patients. PCR was run on genomic DNA. The TCR beta CDR3 region was amplified using 30 forward and 13 reverse primers. TCRdb used MiXCR to reprocess the multiplex PCR reads, holding one entry per CDR3 protein. Of approximately 260,000 distinct CDR3 sequences listed, more than 45% are singletons. The source material was peripheral blood mononuclear cells (PBMCs). The receptors here all came from a man aged 18 to 30 with type 2 diabetes.

This chain connects TRBV7-9 to TRBJ2-2; no firm D call. Germline values: CDR1 SEHNR, CDR2 FQNEAQ (reference sequence). The CDR3 extends over 15 amino acids. V lost 0 bases, J lost 7 bases, and 12 bases lay in between. The CDR3 coding sequence is TGTGCCAGCAGCTTAGCCACCCAGACAAGCGGGGAGCTGTTTTTT. Residues: CASSLATQTSGELFF.

The chain employs TRBV30 and TRBJ2-6, with 7 bases identical to TRBD1. CDR3 size: 16 residues. CDR1 and CDR2 (germline): GTSNPN, SVGIG (reference sequence). V was clipped by 3 bases and J by 2 bases; unmatched bases: 7. CDR3 in DNA: TGTGCCTGGAGGGAACCCGACAGGGCTGGGGCCAACGTCCTGACTTTC. It is translated as CAWREPDRAGANVLTF.

The chain uses TRBV20-1 and TRBJ1-5; D might be TRBD1 (6 bases). Looked up from germline, CDR1 is DFQATT and CDR2 is SNEGSKA (reference sequence). The CDR3 covers 15 residues. The CDR3 loop reads CSPDRSLRGNQPQHF. CDR3 DNA sequence: TGCAGCCCCGACAGGTCCCTTAGGGGCAATCAGCCCCAGCATTTT.

The chain combines TRBV5-1 with TRBJ2-2; 8 bases match TRBD1. V dropped 6 bases and J dropped 10; count of bases not matched to a gene: 11. Germline V lookup: CDR1 SGHRS, CDR2 YFSETQ. This CDR3 has 14 amino acids. DNA of the CDR3: TGCGCCAGCACCCTGACAGGGGAAGGGGAGGAGCTGTTTTTT. Its protein product is CASTLTGEGEELFF.

CDR3 region: CASSPRGAPDYGYTF. CDR3 sequence (DNA): TGTGCCAGCAGCCCGAGAGGCGCACCTGACTATGGCTACACCTTC. The V and J genes are TRBV14 and TRBJ1-2; no clear D. Germline assignment: CDR1 SGHDN and CDR2 FVKESK. The CDR3 loop spans 15 amino acids. V was shortened by 4 bases and J by 3 bases, with 15 bases between the two germline ends.

The chain links TRBV3-1 to TRBJ2-5; 12 bases fit TRBD2. The germline V gene encodes CDR1 LGHDT and CDR2 YNNKEL (reference sequence). V gave up 0 bases and J gave up 4 bases; unmatched junction bases: 12. CDR3 size: 19 residues. The CDR3 DNA is TGTGCCAGCAGCCAAGACTTGGGACTAGCGGGTCCTTCGAGAGAGACCCAGTACTTC. Amino acids: CASSQDLGLAGPSRETQYF.

The CDR3 region has the DNA TGTGCCAGCAGTACAAACTACAAGGTCCGTACTGAAGCTTTCTTT. It specifies CASSTNYKVRTEAFF. This chain links TRBV6-5 with TRBJ1-1; D ambiguous. The germline V gene encodes CDR1 MNHEY and CDR2 SVGAGI. Trimming left V 5 bases short and J 5 bases short, with 18 bases between. CDR3 length equals 15 residues.

This clonotype was recorded at least ten times. The rearrangement links TRBV15 to TRBJ1-4, with D perhaps TRBD1 (5 bases). Trimming stripped 0 bases from V and 11 bases from J, with 16 bases between. Germline V CDR1 and CDR2: LNHNV, YYDKDF (reference sequence). CDR3 size: 15 residues. CDR3 loop: CATSREGEGVLKLFF. The CDR3 DNA is TGTGCCACCAGCAGAGAGGGGGAGGGAGTTCTGAAACTGTTTTTT.